The sequence of this T cell receptor (beta chain) was determined in a study of T-cell reconstitution after alpha-beta-depleted transplantation in children (dated by TCRdb to between 2015 and 2016). Some background on the complete study: T-cell immune reconstitution after TCRalphabeta/CD19-depleted allogeneic hematopoietic cell transplantation in children was quantitatively tracked in the study by means of TCR repertoire profiling.

The method behind the library was PCR. Sequencing was performed on an Illumina HiSeq 2500. TCR libraries were prepared with molecular barcoding, using unique molecular identifiers to normalize TCRbeta repertoire quantification. TCRdb cleaned the public reads at Q25 with fastp, built clones with MiXCR and kept in-frame beta chains. Rows are combined by CDR3 protein, so each entry shows the most common genes and DNA. This sample lists around 250,000 distinct CDR3 sequences; roughly 26% were detected once. Less than 3.5% of the sample is taken by the ten largest. Paper-wide results and their limitations: In some patients, the high TCRbeta diversity seen at day 60 was put down to recipient T cells and intrathymic progenitors that had survived conditioning. The apparently early recovery of alphabetaT-cell counts about two months after transplant reportedly depended on only several hundred rapidly expanded clones that came from non-depleted graft cells. Over subsequent months, a decline in hyperexpanded clone frequencies was noted, and after one year, T-cell counts and TCRbeta diversity were mostly ascribed to newly produced T cells.

This specimen's treatment or condition label, interpreted: allogeneic hematopoietic cell transplantation with graft depleted of TCRalphabeta T cells and CD19 B cells. TCRalphabeta/CD19-depleted allogeneic hematopoietic cell grafts were given to the transplant recipients, all of whom were children. From the germline V gene (reference sequence), CDR1 is DFQATT and CDR2 is SNEGSKA. Trimming takes 0 bases from V and 4 bases from J, and the germline ends sit 7 bases apart. CDR3 length: 12 amino acids, cysteine to phenylalanine. Only the CDR3 region is kept as DNA, spanning 36 bases read in frame from base 1. With respect to this clonotype: It has no known antigen specificity. No base-level quality is on record; no much larger clone is a single base apart.

The source of this sequence is a girl aged 2-10 years with Fanconi anemia, due to receive a stem cell transplant. The rearrangement joined TRBV20-1 to TRBJ2-7; no D gene call is confident. The sample here was PBMCs, taken before TCRalphabeta/CD19-depleted stem cell transplant. The sequenced DNA: TGCAGTGCTAGAGACTTTGGGTACGAGCAGTACTTC. Its translation is CSARDFGYEQYF.